This T cell receptor (beta chain) is drawn from a study of blood T cell repertoires in COVID-19. Original methodology: The assay estimated nucleated cells by amplifying reference gene primers. TCRdb's table, derived via immunoSEQ multiplex PCR, lists solely in-frame clones and lacks some. V and J calls and clone size come straight from that table; D and trimming were deduced from the DNA. This sample has some 130,000 clones; roughly 80% occur once, and the top ten carry 9.5% to 13%. This clone was seen only once. The CDR3 extends over 16 amino acids. V dropped 3 bases and J dropped 4; count of bases not matched to a gene: 5. Per the germline V gene, CDR1 is SGHTA and CDR2 is FQGNSA.

This sequence was found in a man in his 60s who had recovered from COVID-19. The rearrangement links TRBV7-2 to TRBJ2-1; 11 bases agree with TRBD2. Sequenced sample: peripheral blood. The CDR3 reads CASSLASGRQYNEQFF. In DNA, the CDR3 is TGTGCCAGCAGCTTGGCTAGCGGGAGGCAATACAATGAGCAGTTCTTC.